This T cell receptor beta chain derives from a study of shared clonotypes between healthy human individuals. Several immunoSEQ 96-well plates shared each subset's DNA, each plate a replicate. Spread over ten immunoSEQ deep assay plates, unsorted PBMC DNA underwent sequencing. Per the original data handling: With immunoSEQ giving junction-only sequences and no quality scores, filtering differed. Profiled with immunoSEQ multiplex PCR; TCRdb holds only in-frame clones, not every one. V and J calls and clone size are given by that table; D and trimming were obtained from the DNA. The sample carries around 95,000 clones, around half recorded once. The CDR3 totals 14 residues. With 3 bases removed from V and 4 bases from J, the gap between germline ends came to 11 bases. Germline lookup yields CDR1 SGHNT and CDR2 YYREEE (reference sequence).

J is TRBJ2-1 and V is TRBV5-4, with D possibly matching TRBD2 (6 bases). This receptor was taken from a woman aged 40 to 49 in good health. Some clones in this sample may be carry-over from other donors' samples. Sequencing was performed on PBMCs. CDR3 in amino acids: CASSSGLLYNEQFF. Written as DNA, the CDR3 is TGTGCCAGCAGCTCGGGACTGCTTTACAATGAGCAGTTCTTC. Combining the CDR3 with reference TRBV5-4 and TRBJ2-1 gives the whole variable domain ETGVTQSPTHLIKTRGQQVTLRCSSQSGHNTVSWYQQALGQGPQFIFQYYREEENGRGNFPPRFSGLQFPNYSSELNVNALELDDSALYLCASSSGLLYNEQFFGPGTRLTVL.